This paragraph reports one T cell receptor (beta chain). Its target is unknown. The CDR3 consists of 13 residues. The germline CDR1 and CDR2 sequences are SGHVS and FNYEAQ. With 5 bases removed from V and 2 bases from J, the gap between germline ends came to 9 bases. This sample stems from a study of cytomegalovirus exposure and HLA in healthy donors. At the level of the study: From some 180 million T cells, an earlier analysis saw around 120 million unique TCR beta sequences. Study findings and constraints: The CMV antigen specificity of a few CMV-associated chains was confirmed through in vitro analysis.

Primers included in the PCR were 60 Vbeta and 13 Jbeta primers. Libraries were prepared by immunoSEQ multiplex PCR; TCRdb keeps only in-frame clonotypes and omits some of them. The profile shows around 100,000 clones, about 74% of them singletons. Though nominally healthy at sampling, donors likely had unrecorded immune exposures. This chain connects TRBV7-6 to TRBJ1-2, with D uncertain. The material sequenced was PBMCs. The clonotype originates from a female donor in good health and CMV-seropositive. CDR3 in DNA: TGTGCCAGCAGCGAACAGCCAAACTATGGCTACACCTTC. It yields the protein CASSEQPNYGYTF.